The rows below give T cell receptor beta chains drawn from one sample of a study of cytomegalovirus exposure and HLA in healthy donors. The table came from immunoSEQ multiplex PCR; TCRdb's copy has only in-frame clones and leaves some out. The sample lists around 200,000 clones, roughly four fifths occurring once. The sample comprised PBMCs. All receptors come from a man aged 25-40 years in good health and CMV-seronegative. The CDR3 runs from the conserved cysteine through the conserved F or W. D genes are given only for firm matches. Size tells how often a clone was seen (once, few, many) or the class of an expanded clone, and some rows leave it out.

abundance: once; j_gene: TRBJ1-1; d_gene: -; v_gene: TRBV9; CDR3aa: CASSVAQGVGTEAFF; CDR3nt: TGTGCCAGCAGCGTAGCTCAGGGCGTGGGAACTGAAGCTTTCTTT
abundance: -; j_gene: TRBJ2-7; d_gene: TRBD2; v_gene: TRBV6-5; CDR3aa: CASRPGLHYEQYF; CDR3nt: TGTGCCAGCAGGCCGGGACTACACTACGAGCAGTACTTC
abundance: -; j_gene: TRBJ2-1; d_gene: -; v_gene: TRBV5-1; CDR3aa: CASSFGGDYNEQFF; CDR3nt: TGCGCCAGCAGCTTTGGAGGGGACTACAATGAGCAGTTCTTC
abundance: -; j_gene: TRBJ1-2; d_gene: TRBD1; v_gene: TRBV28; CDR3aa: CASRPSGTGGNYGYTF; CDR3nt: TGTGCCAGCAGGCCGTCGGGGACAGGGGGCAACTATGGCTACACCTTC
abundance: -; j_gene: TRBJ2-1; d_gene: TRBD2; v_gene: TRBV2; CDR3aa: CASSPGLAGDPSYNEQFF; CDR3nt: TGTGCCAGCAGTCCCGGACTAGCGGGAGACCCCTCCTACAATGAGCAGTTCTTC
abundance: once; j_gene: TRBJ2-3; d_gene: -; v_gene: TRBV5-1; CDR3aa: CASSLAPQGNTDTQYF; CDR3nt: TGCGCCAGCAGCTTGGCCCCACAGGGAAACACAGATACGCAGTATTTT
abundance: few; j_gene: TRBJ2-7; d_gene: -; v_gene: TRBV19; CDR3aa: CASSSGGGYEQYF; CDR3nt: TGTGCCAGTAGTTCAGGGGGAGGCTACGAGCAGTACTTC
abundance: -; j_gene: TRBJ2-1; d_gene: TRBD2; v_gene: TRBV29-1; CDR3aa: CSVDGLAGAYNEQFF; CDR3nt: TGCAGCGTTGATGGGTTAGCGGGAGCCTACAATGAGCAGTTCTTC
abundance: -; j_gene: TRBJ2-7; d_gene: -; v_gene: TRBV14; CDR3aa: CASSQVFAGSYEQYF; CDR3nt: TGTGCCAGCAGCCAAGTTTTTGCAGGGTCCTACGAGCAGTACTTC
abundance: -; j_gene: TRBJ2-1; d_gene: TRBD2; v_gene: TRBV2; CDR3aa: CASSPGLAGLNEQFF; CDR3nt: TGTGCCAGCAGTCCAGGACTAGCGGGGCTCAATGAGCAGTTCTTC
abundance: -; j_gene: TRBJ2-2; d_gene: TRBD1; v_gene: TRBV5-1; CDR3aa: CASSFAGGRDTGELFF; CDR3nt: TGCGCCAGCAGCTTCGCAGGGGGCCGGGACACCGGGGAGCTGTTTTTT
abundance: -; j_gene: TRBJ2-5; d_gene: -; v_gene: TRBV7-2; CDR3aa: CASSPYFQETQYF; CDR3nt: TGTGCCAGCAGCCCCTACTTCCAAGAGACCCAGTACTTC
abundance: -; j_gene: TRBJ1-4; d_gene: TRBD1; v_gene: TRBV5-4; CDR3aa: CASSLDGAGGNEKLFF; CDR3nt: TGTGCCAGCAGCTTGGATGGGGCAGGGGGTAATGAAAAACTGTTTTTT
abundance: -; j_gene: TRBJ2-5; d_gene: -; v_gene: TRBV29-1; CDR3aa: CSVVRVEGETQYF; CDR3nt: TGCAGCGTCGTGAGGGTGGAGGGAGAGACCCAGTACTTC
abundance: -; j_gene: TRBJ2-1; d_gene: -; v_gene: TRBV5-4; CDR3aa: CASSLVSSRSYNEQFF; CDR3nt: TGTGCCAGCAGCTTGGTCTCGAGTCGGTCCTACAATGAGCAGTTCTTC
abundance: few; j_gene: TRBJ2-2; d_gene: TRBD1; v_gene: TRBV7-9; CDR3aa: CASRSRQGQNTGELFF; CDR3nt: TGTGCCAGCAGGAGCCGACAGGGTCAGAACACCGGGGAGCTGTTTTTT
abundance: once; j_gene: TRBJ2-3; d_gene: -; v_gene: TRBV11-2; CDR3aa: CASTLIPSSTDTQYF; CDR3nt: TGTGCCAGCACCCTAATACCCTCTAGCACAGATACGCAGTATTTT
abundance: -; j_gene: TRBJ2-7; d_gene: TRBD2; v_gene: TRBV11-2; CDR3aa: CASSFQRLAGSYEQYF; CDR3nt: TGTGCCAGCAGCTTCCAACGACTAGCGGGGTCCTACGAGCAGTACTTC
abundance: -; j_gene: TRBJ1-2; d_gene: TRBD1; v_gene: TRBV27; CDR3aa: CASSEQQGAVYGYTF; CDR3nt: TGTGCCAGCAGTGAACAGCAGGGGGCTGTCTATGGCTACACCTTC
abundance: once; j_gene: TRBJ2-1; d_gene: TRBD1; v_gene: TRBV6-1; CDR3aa: CASSGSGGGSYNEQFF; CDR3nt: TGTGCCAGCAGTGGCTCAGGGGGCGGTTCCTACAATGAGCAGTTCTTC
abundance: -; j_gene: TRBJ2-7; d_gene: -; v_gene: TRBV27; CDR3aa: CASTGQIGSYEQYF; CDR3nt: TGTGCCAGCACCGGACAGATTGGCTCCTACGAGCAGTACTTC
abundance: -; j_gene: TRBJ2-1; d_gene: TRBD2; v_gene: TRBV27; CDR3aa: CASTGLAGGNEQFF; CDR3nt: TGTGCCAGCACGGGACTAGCGGGAGGCAATGAGCAGTTCTTC